The 23 T cell receptor beta chains given below trace back to one sample, sequenced in a study of OX40 agonist ivuxolimab in advanced cancers. Libraries were prepared by immunoSEQ multiplex PCR; TCRdb keeps only in-frame clonotypes and omits some of them. The table has about 83,000 clones, approximately 84% seen once; the top ten hold about 7%. The material was CD4+ or CD8+ T cells sorted from blood, obtained in a trial of the OX40 agonist ivuxolimab. The receptors originated from an adult with an advanced solid tumor such as melanoma, head and neck, liver or kidney cancer.

This clone was detected only a few times. V is TRBV15 and J is TRBJ2-7; D may correspond to TRBD1 or TRBD2 (5 bases each). The CDR3 spans 13 residues. The germline V gene encodes CDR1 LNHNV and CDR2 YYDKDF (reference sequence). V was clipped by 5 bases and J by 0 bases, with 8 bases between them. For the CDR3, the DNA is TGTGCCACCAGCCCCGGGGCCTCCTACGAGCAGTACTTC. Translating gives CATSPGASYEQYF.

V is TRBV5-1 and J is TRBJ2-7, with TRBD2 matching 11 bases. V lost 0 bases, J lost 2 bases, and 1 base stayed unmatched. The CDR3 extends over 15 amino acids. The germline gives CDR1 SGHRS, CDR2 YFSETQ. CDR3 nucleotides: TGCGCCAGCAGCTTGGCGACTAGCGGGACCTACGAGCAGTACTTC. Its protein product is CASSLATSGTYEQYF.

This chain joins TRBV5-1 and TRBJ2-5, with 11 bases fitting TRBD2. The length of the CDR3 is 13 residues. The germline V gene has CDR1 SGHRS and CDR2 YFSETQ. With 4 bases clipped from V and 4 bases from J, the junction kept 0 bases outside the gene matches. The CDR3: CASSLAGGETQYF. Written as DNA, the CDR3 is TGCGCCAGCAGCCTAGCGGGAGGAGAGACCCAGTACTTC.

The chain uses TRBV7-2 and TRBJ2-1; D is perhaps TRBD2 (5 bases). The CDR3 loop spans 15 amino acids. CDR1 and CDR2 (germline): SGHTA, FQGNSA. Trimming left V 3 bases short and J 9 bases short, with 18 bases between. CDR3 bases: TGTGCCAGCAGCTTTGCGGACTCTCGGCGGAGTGAGCAGTTCTTC. It codes for CASSFADSRRSEQFF.

This clone has a handful of counts. The rearrangement uses TRBV7-9 and TRBJ2-7; TRBD2 is a possible D gene (5 bases). The CDR3 has 16 amino acids. From germline, CDR1 is SEHNR and CDR2 FQNEAQ (reference sequence). V lost 1 base and J lost 1, with 14 bases in between. The CDR3 DNA sequence: TGTGCCAGCAGCTTAGTCAGGCTAGCTGATTCCTACGAGCAGTACTTC. As protein: CASSLVRLADSYEQYF.

The chain is built from TRBV27 and TRBJ1-1; a weak D match, TRBD1 (5 bases). V lost 8 bases to trimming and J lost 1 base, with 11 bases between them. Looked up from germline, CDR1 is MNHEY and CDR2 is SMNVEV (reference sequence). The CDR3 runs 13 residues. CDR3 sequence: CASEGRANTEAFF. The DNA of the CDR3 is TGTGCCAGCGAGGGACGGGCGAACACTGAAGCTTTCTTT.

This chain uses TRBV5-1 with TRBJ2-6, with D tentatively TRBD1 or TRBD2 (5 bases each). The germline gives CDR1 SGHRS, CDR2 YFSETQ. V was trimmed by 5 bases and J by 4 bases, leaving 10 bases between them. CDR3 length: 14 amino acids. Here the CDR3 reads CASRAGAGANVLTF. CDR3 in DNA: TGCGCCAGCAGGGCCGGGGCAGGGGCCAACGTCCTGACTTTC.

J is TRBJ1-6 and V is TRBV6-5, with TRBD1 matching over 11 bases. V gave up 4 bases and J gave up 7 bases; unmatched junction bases: 3. This CDR3 has 15 residues. Germline CDR1 and CDR2: MNHEY and SVGAGI. The CDR3 coding sequence is TGTGCCAGCAGTTCCAGGGACAGGGGGAATTCACCCCTCCACTTT. This codes for CASSSRDRGNSPLHF.

The gene calls are TRBV4-2 and TRBJ1-2; TRBD1 matches 9 bases. The CDR3 sequence is 13 residues long. Trimming took 4 bases from V and 7 from J; bases not matched to a gene: 4. In germline, CDR1 is LGHNA, CDR2 YNFKEQ. CDR3 loop: CASSPGQGSGYTF. The CDR3 region has the DNA TGTGCCAGCAGCCCAGGACAGGGGAGTGGCTACACCTTC.

The chain recombines TRBV18 with TRBJ2-3, with TRBD2 as a possible D gene (5 bases). V gave up 1 base and J gave up 0 bases, with 14 bases separating them. This CDR3 spans 17 amino acids. Per germline, CDR1 KGHSH and CDR2 LQKENI. The CDR3 nucleotides read TGTGCCAGCTCACCACGGGCTAGCCGAGCTAGCACAGATACGCAGTATTTT. Translation: CASSPRASRASTDTQYF.

This chain links TRBV15 with TRBJ2-3; D uncertain. CDR1 is LNHNV and CDR2 is YYDKDF in the germline V gene (reference sequence). This CDR3 is built from 14 residues. Trimming took off 1 base at V and 5 bases at J, with 10 bases between the two ends. The CDR3 loop reads CATSRVLGLDTQYF. The CDR3 DNA sequence: TGTGCCACCAGCAGAGTCCTGGGGTTAGATACGCAGTATTTT.

V usage is TRBV7-2 and J usage is TRBJ1-5, with D maybe TRBD1 (6 bases). The germline CDR1 and CDR2 sequences are SGHTA and FQGNSA. This CDR3 is 13 amino acids long. V dropped 5 bases and J dropped 6 bases, with 11 bases sitting between them. The CDR3 protein is CASSRDKGQPQHF. The CDR3 region has the DNA TGTGCCAGCAGCCGGGACAAAGGTCAGCCCCAGCATTTT.

This chain uses TRBV7-2 with TRBJ1-6, with 10 bases matching TRBD1. V shed 5 bases and J 7 bases; nucleotides not matched to a gene: 8. The CDR3 extends over 16 amino acids. From germline, CDR1 is SGHTA and CDR2 FQGNSA. CDR3 amino acids: CASSPGQGRRNSPLHF. In DNA form, the CDR3 reads TGTGCCAGCAGCCCGGGACAGGGGAGACGGAATTCACCCCTCCACTTT.

The chain couples TRBV11-2 to TRBJ2-3; the D call may be TRBD1 or TRBD2 (5 bases each). Germline CDR1 and CDR2: SGHAT and FQNNGV. The CDR3 is 17 amino acids. Between the trimmed V and J ends, which lost 5 bases and 2 bases, there was a span of 20 bases. This chain's CDR3 is CASSLPSSLGVTDTQYF. CDR3 DNA sequence: TGTGCCAGCAGCCTGCCGTCTAGCTTGGGGGTCACAGATACGCAGTATTTT.

V is TRBV29-1 and J is TRBJ2-5; 8 positions match TRBD1. The V segment lost 6 bases and the J segment 5 bases; nucleotides outside the gene matches: 14. This CDR3 is 15 amino acids long. Germline values: CDR1 SQVTM, CDR2 ANQGSEA. The CDR3 region has the DNA TGCAGCGTCCACCCAGGACAGGGTAGGGTCGAGACCCAGTACTTC. It yields the protein CSVHPGQGRVETQYF. Full variable domain (remainder filled in from reference TRBV29-1 and TRBJ2-5): SAVISQKPSRDICQRGTSLTIQCQVDSQVTMMFWYRQQPGQSLTLIATANQGSEATYESGFVIDKFPISRPNLTFSTLTVSNMSPEDSSIYLCSVHPGQGRVETQYFGPGTRLLVL.

This clone occurred once. V gene TRBV19 combines with J gene TRBJ1-5, with D maybe TRBD1 (5 bases). This CDR3 is 15 amino acids long. Germline V gene data show CDR1 as LNHDA and CDR2 as SQIVND (reference sequence). V shed 7 bases and J shed 0 bases, with 13 bases lying between them. DNA for the CDR3: TGTGCCAGTACCCGGAGAGGGGCTAGCAATCAGCCCCAGCATTTT. This codes for CASTRRGASNQPQHF.

The genes are TRBV5-1 and TRBJ1-1, with 11 bases fitting TRBD1. Trimming at V came to 4 bases and at J to 3 bases, leaving 8 bases not matched to a gene. Germline-derived CDR1 and CDR2 are SGHRS and YFSETQ. This CDR3 has 16 amino acids. The CDR3 DNA is TGCGCCAGCAGCACAGGAGGGACAGGGGGTCACACTGAAGCTTTCTTT. It is translated as CASSTGGTGGHTEAFF.

The sample holds a few counts of this clone. This sequence joins TRBV7-2 and TRBJ2-7; TRBD1 is a possible D gene (6 bases). This CDR3 spans 18 amino acids. The V end lost 5 bases, the J end lost 0 bases, and 23 bases lay between the germline ends. CDR1 and CDR2 (germline): SGHTA, FQGNSA. The CDR3 sequence is CASSVGKWGTSSSYEQYF. For the CDR3, the DNA is TGTGCCAGCAGCGTCGGCAAGTGGGGGACATCGAGCTCCTACGAGCAGTACTTC.

The chain is built from TRBV9 and TRBJ1-3; D is unclear. Germline assignment: CDR1 SGDLS and CDR2 YYNGEE. The length of the CDR3 is 13 residues. V was pared by 0 bases and J by 0 bases, with 1 base between. CDR3 sequence (DNA): TGTGCCAGCAGCGTAGCCTCTGGAAACACCATATATTTT. As protein: CASSVASGNTIYF.

The chain employs TRBV7-2 and TRBJ1-1; TRBD1 matches at 9 bases. Unmatched junction bases numbered 1, after V lost 5 bases and J lost 3 bases. The germline gives CDR1 SGHTA, CDR2 FQGNSA. The CDR3 consists of 13 residues. CDR3 sequence: CASSRQGDTEAFF. The CDR3 DNA reads as TGTGCCAGCAGCCGACAGGGGGACACTGAAGCTTTCTTT.

This chain connects TRBV19 to TRBJ1-2; 11 positions match TRBD1. The germline CDR1 and CDR2 sequences are LNHDA and SQIVND (reference sequence). V dropped 4 bases and J dropped 5; count of bases not matched to a gene: 12. CDR3 size: 17 residues. Written as DNA, the CDR3 is TGTGCCAGTAGTAGCCTTTGGACAGGGGGCTTAGATTATGGCTACACCTTC. Protein: CASSSLWTGGLDYGYTF.

The CDR3 loop reads CAISEAGGPSSYNEQFF. The CDR3 coding sequence is TGTGCCATCAGTGAAGCGGGGGGACCCAGCTCCTACAATGAGCAGTTCTTC. The V call is TRBV10-3, the J call TRBJ2-1; 9 nucleotides match TRBD2. The CDR3 extends over 17 amino acids. CDR1 and CDR2 from the germline V gene are ENHRY and SYGVKD. V shed 3 bases, J shed 0 bases, and the junction held 6 bases outside the gene matches.

The V gene is TRBV9, the J gene TRBJ2-3; maybe TRBD1 (6 bases). Germline-derived CDR1 and CDR2 are SGDLS and YYNGEE. The CDR3 has 16 amino acids. V was clipped by 4 bases and J by 2 bases, with 17 bases between them. The CDR3 DNA sequence: TGTGCCAGCAGCAAAACTGCGGTGGGGGCCACAGATACGCAGTATTTT. Translating gives CASSKTAVGATDTQYF.